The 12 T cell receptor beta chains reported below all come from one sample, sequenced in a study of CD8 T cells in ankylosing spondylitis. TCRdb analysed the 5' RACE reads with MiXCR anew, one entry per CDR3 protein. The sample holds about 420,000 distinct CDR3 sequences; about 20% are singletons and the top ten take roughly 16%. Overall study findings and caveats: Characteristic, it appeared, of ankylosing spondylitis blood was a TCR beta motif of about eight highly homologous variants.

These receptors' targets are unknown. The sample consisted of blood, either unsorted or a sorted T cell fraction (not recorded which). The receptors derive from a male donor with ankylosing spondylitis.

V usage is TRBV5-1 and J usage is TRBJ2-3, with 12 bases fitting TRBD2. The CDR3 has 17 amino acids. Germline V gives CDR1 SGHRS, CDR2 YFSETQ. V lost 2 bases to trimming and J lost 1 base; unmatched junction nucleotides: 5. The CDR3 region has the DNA TGCGCCAGCAGCTTCCTAGCGGGAGGGCCAGGCACAGATACGCAGTATTTT. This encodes CASSFLAGGPGTDTQYF. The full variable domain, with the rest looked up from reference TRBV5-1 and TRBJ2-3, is KAGVTQTPRYLIKTRGQQVTLSCSPISGHRSVSWYQQTPGQGLQFLFEYFSETQRNKGNFPGRFSGRQFSNSRSEMNVSTLELGDSALYLCASSFLAGGPGTDTQYFGPGTRLTVL.

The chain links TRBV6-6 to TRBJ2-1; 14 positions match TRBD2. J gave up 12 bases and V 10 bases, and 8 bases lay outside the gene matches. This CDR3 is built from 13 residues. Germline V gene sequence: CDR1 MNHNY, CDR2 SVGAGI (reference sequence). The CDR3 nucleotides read TGTGCCATCGGGACTAGCGGGAGTTCTGTGCAGTTCTTC. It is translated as CAIGTSGSSVQFF.

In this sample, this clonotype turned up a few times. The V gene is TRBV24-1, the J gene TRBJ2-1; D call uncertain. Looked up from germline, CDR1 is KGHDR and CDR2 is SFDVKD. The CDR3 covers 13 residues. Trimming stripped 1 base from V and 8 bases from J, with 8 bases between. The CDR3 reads CATSDFFWDEQFF. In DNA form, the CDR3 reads TGTGCCACCAGTGATTTTTTTTGGGATGAGCAGTTCTTC.

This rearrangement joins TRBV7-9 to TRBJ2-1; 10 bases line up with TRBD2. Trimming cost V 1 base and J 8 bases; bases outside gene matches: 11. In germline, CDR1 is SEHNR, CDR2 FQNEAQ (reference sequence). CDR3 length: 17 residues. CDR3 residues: CASSLGLAGELAHEQFF. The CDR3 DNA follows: TGTGCCAGCAGCTTAGGCCTAGCGGGAGAGCTGGCGCATGAGCAGTTCTTC.

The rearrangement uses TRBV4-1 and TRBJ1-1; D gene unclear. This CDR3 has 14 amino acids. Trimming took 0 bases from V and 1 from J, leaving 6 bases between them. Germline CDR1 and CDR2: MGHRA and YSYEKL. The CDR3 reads CASSQDPGNTEAFF. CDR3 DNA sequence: TGCGCCAGCAGCCAAGATCCTGGGAACACTGAAGCTTTCTTT.

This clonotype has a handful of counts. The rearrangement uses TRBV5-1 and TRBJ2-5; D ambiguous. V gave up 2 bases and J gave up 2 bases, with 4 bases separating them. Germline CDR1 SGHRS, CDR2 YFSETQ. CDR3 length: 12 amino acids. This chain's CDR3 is CASSLTQETQYF. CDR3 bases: TGCGCCAGCAGCTTAACTCAAGAGACCCAGTACTTC.

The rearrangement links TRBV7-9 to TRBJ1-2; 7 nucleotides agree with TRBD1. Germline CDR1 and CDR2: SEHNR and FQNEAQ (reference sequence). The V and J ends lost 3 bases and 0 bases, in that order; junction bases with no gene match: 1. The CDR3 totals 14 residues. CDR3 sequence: CASSLGQSNYGYTF. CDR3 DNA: TGTGCCAGCAGCTTGGGACAGTCTAACTATGGCTACACCTTC.

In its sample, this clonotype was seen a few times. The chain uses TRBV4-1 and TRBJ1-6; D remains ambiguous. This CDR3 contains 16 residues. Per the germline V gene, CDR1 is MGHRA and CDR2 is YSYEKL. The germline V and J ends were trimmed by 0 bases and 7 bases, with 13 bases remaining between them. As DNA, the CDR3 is TGCGCCAGCAGCCAAGATCGGGAGCTTAAGAATTCACCCCTCCACTTT. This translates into CASSQDRELKNSPLHF.

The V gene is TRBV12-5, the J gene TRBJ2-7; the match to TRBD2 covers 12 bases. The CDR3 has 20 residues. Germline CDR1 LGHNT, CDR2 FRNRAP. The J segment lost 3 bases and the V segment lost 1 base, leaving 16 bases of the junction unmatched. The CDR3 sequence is CASGLAPTPLAGGPIYEQYF. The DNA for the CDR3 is TGTGCTAGTGGTTTGGCACCAACCCCACTAGCGGGAGGACCGATCTACGAGCAGTACTTC.

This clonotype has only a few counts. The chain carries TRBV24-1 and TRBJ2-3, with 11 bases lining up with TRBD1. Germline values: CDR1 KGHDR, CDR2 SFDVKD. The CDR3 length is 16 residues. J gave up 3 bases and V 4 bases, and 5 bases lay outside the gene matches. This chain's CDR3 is CATSEAGTGGTDTQYF. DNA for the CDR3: TGTGCCACCAGTGAAGCCGGGACAGGGGGGACAGATACGCAGTATTTT.

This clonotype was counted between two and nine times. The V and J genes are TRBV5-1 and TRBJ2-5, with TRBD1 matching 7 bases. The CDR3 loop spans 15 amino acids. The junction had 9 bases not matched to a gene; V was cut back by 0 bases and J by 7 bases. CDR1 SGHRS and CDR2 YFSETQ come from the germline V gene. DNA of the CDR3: TGCGCCAGCAGCTTGGAGTCACAGGGGACGGGGACCCAGTACTTC. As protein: CASSLESQGTGTQYF. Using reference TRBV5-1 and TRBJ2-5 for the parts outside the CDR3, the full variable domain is KAGVTQTPRYLIKTRGQQVTLSCSPISGHRSVSWYQQTPGQGLQFLFEYFSETQRNKGNFPGRFSGRQFSNSRSEMNVSTLELGDSALYLCASSLESQGTGTQYFGPGTRLLVL.

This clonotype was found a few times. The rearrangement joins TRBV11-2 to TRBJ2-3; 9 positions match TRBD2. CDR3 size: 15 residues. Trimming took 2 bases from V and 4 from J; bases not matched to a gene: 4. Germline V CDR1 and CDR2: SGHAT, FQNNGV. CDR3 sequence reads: CASSLTGTSSDTQYF. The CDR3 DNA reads TGTGCCAGCAGCTTAACCGGGACTAGCTCAGATACGCAGTATTTT.